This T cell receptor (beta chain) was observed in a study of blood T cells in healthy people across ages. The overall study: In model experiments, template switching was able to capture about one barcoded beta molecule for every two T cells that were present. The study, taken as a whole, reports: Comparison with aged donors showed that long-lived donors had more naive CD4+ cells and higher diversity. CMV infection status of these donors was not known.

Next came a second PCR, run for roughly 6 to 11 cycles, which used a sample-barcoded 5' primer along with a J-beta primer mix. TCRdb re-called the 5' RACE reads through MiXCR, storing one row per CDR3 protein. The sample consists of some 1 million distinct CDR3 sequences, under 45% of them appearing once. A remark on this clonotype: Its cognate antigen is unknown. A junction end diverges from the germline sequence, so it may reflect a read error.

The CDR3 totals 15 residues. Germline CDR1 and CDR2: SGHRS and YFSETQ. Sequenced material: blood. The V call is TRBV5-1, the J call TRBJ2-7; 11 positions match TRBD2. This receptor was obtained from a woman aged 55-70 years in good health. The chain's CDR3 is CASSFLAGGSYELYF. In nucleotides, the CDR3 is TGCGCCAGCAGCTTTCTAGCGGGAGGTTCCTACGAGCTGTACTTC.